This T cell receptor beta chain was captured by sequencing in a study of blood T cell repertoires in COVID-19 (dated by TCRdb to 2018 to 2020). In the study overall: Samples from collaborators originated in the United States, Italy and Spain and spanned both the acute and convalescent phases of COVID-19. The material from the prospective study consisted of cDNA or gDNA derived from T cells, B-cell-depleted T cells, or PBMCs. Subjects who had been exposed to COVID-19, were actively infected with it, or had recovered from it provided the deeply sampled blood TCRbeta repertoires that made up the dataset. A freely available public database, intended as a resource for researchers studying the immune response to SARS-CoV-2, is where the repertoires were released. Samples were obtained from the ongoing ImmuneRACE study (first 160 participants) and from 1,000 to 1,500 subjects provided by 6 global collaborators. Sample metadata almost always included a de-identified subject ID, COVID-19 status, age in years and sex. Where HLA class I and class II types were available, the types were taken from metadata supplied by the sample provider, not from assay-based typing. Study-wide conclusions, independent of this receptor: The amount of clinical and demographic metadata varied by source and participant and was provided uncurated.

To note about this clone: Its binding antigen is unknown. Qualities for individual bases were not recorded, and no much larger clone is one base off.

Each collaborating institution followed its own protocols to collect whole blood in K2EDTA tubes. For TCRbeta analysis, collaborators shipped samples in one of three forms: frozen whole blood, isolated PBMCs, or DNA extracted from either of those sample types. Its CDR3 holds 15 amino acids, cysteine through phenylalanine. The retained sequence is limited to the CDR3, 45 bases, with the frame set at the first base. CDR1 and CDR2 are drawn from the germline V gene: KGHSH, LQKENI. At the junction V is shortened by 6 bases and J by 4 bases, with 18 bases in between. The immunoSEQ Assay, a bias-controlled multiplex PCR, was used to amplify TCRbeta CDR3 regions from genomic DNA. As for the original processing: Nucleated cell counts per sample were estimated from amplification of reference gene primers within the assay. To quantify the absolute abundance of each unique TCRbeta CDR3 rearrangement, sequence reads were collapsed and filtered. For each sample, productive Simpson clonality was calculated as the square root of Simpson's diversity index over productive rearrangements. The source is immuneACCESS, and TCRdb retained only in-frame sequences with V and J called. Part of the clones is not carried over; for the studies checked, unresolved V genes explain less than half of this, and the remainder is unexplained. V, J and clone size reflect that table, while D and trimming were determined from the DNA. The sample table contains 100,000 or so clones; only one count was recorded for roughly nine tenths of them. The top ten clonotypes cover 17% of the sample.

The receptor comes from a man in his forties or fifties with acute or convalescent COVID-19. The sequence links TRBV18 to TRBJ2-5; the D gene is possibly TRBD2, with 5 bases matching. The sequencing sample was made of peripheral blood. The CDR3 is CASSFQLDGRETQYF. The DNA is TGTGCCAGCTCGTTCCAGTTGGATGGGAGAGAGACCCAGTACTTC.